The clone carrying this T cell receptor (beta chain) has only a few counts. V shed 6 bases and J shed 11 bases, with 13 bases lying between them. The CDR3 spans 11 residues. The germline V gene encodes CDR1 MGHDK and CDR2 SYGVNS. PCR was performed using 60 Vbeta and 13 Jbeta primers. Sequencing was performed with immunoSEQ multiplex PCR; in TCRdb, only in-frame clones are kept and a portion is missing. Among about 110,000 clones listed, 55% to 70% were seen once. This record belongs to a study of cytomegalovirus exposure and HLA in healthy donors. Donors showed nominal health when sampled, although they likely had unrecorded immune exposures.

The sequenced sample consisted of PBMCs. The TCR sequence derives from a woman younger than 45 in good health and CMV-seronegative. The V gene is TRBV25-1, the J gene TRBJ1-1; no clear D. The CDR3 reads CASRQTGMAFF. DNA of the CDR3: TGTGCCAGCAGACAGACCGGGATGGCTTTCTTT.